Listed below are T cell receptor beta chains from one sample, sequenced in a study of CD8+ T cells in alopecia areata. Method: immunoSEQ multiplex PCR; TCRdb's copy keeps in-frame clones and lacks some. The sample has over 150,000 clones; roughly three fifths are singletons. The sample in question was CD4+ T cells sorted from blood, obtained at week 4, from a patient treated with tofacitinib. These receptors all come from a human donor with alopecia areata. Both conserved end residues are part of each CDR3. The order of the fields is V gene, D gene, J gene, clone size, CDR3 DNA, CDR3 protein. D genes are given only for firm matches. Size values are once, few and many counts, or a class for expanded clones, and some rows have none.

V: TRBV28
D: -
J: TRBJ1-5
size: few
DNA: TGTGCCAGCAGTTTATTGTTGGCCCAGCATTTT
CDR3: CASSLLLAQHF

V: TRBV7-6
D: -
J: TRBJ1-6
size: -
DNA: TGTGCCAGCAGCTCTGGGGGCTATAATTCACCCCTCCACTTT
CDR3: CASSSGGYNSPLHF

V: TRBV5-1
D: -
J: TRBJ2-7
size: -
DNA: TGCGCCAGCAGCATCGGGCAACACTCCTACGAGCAGTACTTC
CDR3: CASSIGQHSYEQYF

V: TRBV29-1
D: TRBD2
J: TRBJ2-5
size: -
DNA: TGCAGCGTTGAAGGGCGGGGGGCCGATCAAGAGACCCAGTACTTC
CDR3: CSVEGRGADQETQYF

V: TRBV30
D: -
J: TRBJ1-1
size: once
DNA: TGTGCCGGTAATCAGGGAACCACTGAAGCTTTCTTT
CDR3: CAGNQGTTEAFF

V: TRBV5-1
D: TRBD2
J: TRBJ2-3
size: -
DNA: TGCGCCAGCAGCTCGGGACTAGCCCTCACAGATACGCAGTATTTT
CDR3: CASSSGLALTDTQYF

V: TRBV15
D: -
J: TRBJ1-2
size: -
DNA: TGTGCCACCAGCAGAGATGGGGGAGGCGGCTATGGCTACACCTTC
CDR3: CATSRDGGGGYGYTF

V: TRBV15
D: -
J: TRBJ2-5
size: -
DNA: TGTGCCACCAGCAGGATGCGGCAAGAGACCCAGTACTTC
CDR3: CATSRMRQETQYF

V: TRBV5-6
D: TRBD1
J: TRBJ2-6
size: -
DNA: TGTGCCAGCAGCCCGACAGGGGATGGGGCCAACGTCCTGACTTTC
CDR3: CASSPTGDGANVLTF

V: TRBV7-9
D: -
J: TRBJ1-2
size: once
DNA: TGTGCCAGCAGCTTGGGTGGGCTGAGCTATGGCTACACCTTC
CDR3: CASSLGGLSYGYTF

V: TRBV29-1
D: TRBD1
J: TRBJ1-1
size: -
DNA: TGCAGCGTCCCGTTACAGGGGGACACTGAAGCTTTCTTT
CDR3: CSVPLQGDTEAFF

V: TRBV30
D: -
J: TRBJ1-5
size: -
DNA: TGTGCCTGGAGTGTTCCGGCTAGCAATCAGCCCCAGCATTTT
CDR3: CAWSVPASNQPQHF

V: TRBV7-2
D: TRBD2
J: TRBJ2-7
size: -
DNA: TGTGCCAGCAGCTTAAGGGCTAGCGGGGGGGCGAGGGAGCAGTACTTC
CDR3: CASSLRASGGAREQYF

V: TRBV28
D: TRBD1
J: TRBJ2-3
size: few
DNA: TGTGCCAGCAGTTTTTGGTTTGCGATGGTCGGGGACAGTAGCACAGATACGCAGTATTTT
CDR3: CASSFWFAMVGDSSTDTQYF

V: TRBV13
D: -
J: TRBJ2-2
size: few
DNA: TGTGCCAGCAGCCCTCGGACCGGGGAGCTGTTTTTT
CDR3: CASSPRTGELFF

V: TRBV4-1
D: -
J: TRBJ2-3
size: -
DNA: TGCGCCAGCAGAGGGAGGGGCAGGGGGGGAGATACGCAGTATTTT
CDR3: CASRGRGRGGDTQYF

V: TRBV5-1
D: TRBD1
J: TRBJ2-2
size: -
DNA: TGCGCCAGCAGTCCCGCACAGGGGGCGAAGAGAGCCGGGGAGCTGTTTTTT
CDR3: CASSPAQGAKRAGELFF

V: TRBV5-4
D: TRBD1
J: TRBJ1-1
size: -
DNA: TGTGCCAGCAGCGGCAGGGGGGGCAGGAACACTGAAGCTTTCTTT
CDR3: CASSGRGGRNTEAFF

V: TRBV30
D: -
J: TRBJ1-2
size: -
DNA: TGTTCCCTCCGGGGGGCGCAGGTCTATGGCTACACCTTC
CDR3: CSLRGAQVYGYTF

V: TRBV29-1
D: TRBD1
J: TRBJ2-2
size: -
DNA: TGCAGCGCCAAGGGACAGGGGGTCACCGGGGAGCTGTTTTTT
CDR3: CSAKGQGVTGELFF

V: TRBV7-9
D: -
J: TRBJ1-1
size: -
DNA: TGTGCCAGCAGCCTGCAGGGAGCCCTACCTGAAGCTTTCTTT
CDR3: CASSLQGALPEAFF

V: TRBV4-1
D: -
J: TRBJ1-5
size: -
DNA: TGCGCCAGCAGCCAAGGGACCCTAGGAGGGGGGCAGCCCCAGCATTTT
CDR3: CASSQGTLGGGQPQHF

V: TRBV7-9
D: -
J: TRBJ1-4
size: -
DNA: TGTGCCAGCAGCCTCTCACGGTACCTAGGTGAAAAACTGTTTTTT
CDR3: CASSLSRYLGEKLFF

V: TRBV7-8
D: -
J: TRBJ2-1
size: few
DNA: TGTGCCAGCAGCCCAACAGGGCCCTCCTACAATGAGCAGTTCTTC
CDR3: CASSPTGPSYNEQFF

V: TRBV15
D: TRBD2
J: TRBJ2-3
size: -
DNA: TGTGCCACCAGCCCCGGGGGGTATGTGGATACGCAGTATTTT
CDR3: CATSPGGYVDTQYF

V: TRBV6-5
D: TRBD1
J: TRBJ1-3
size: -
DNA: TGTGCCAGCAGTTACGACAGGGAATCTGGAAACACCATATATTTT
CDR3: CASSYDRESGNTIYF

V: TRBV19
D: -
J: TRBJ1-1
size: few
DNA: TGTGCCAGTAGCAACCTACGCTCTACATTGGCTGAAGCTTTCTTT
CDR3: CASSNLRSTLAEAFF

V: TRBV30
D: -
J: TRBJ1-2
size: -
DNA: TGTGCCTGGAGTGTAGTAGCGGGAAGTGGCTACACCTTC
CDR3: CAWSVVAGSGYTF

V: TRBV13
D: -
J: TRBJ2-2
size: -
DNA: TGTGCCAGCAGCTTAGCGTTCAGTCGACGGGAGCTGTTTTTT
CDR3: CASSLAFSRRELFF

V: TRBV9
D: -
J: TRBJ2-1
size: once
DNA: TGTGCCAGCAGCGTAAGGCCCCAGTTGGATGACAATGAGCAGTTCTTC
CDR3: CASSVRPQLDDNEQFF

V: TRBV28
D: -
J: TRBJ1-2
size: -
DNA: TGTGCCAGCTCGGGGTCTGGCTACACCTTC
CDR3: CASSGSGYTF

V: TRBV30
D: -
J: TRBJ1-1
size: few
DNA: TGTGCCTGGGTTCTTGGAAACGTGCGGGCTTTCTTT
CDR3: CAWVLGNVRAFF

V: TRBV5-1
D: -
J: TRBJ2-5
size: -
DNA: TGCGCCAGCAGCTTCCCGGGACTTGGGACGGAGACCCAGTACTTC
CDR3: CASSFPGLGTETQYF

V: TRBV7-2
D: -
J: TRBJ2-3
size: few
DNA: TGTGCCAGCAGCTCGCGGGGGCGCAGCACAGATACGCAGTATTTT
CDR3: CASSSRGRSTDTQYF

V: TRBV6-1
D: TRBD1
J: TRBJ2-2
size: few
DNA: TGTGCCAGCAGTTGGACAGGGACCGGGGAGCTGTTTTTT
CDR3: CASSWTGTGELFF

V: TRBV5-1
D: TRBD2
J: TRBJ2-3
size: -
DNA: TGCGCCAGCAGCGGCGGGACTAGCGGAACCGATACGCAGTATTTT
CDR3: CASSGGTSGTDTQYF

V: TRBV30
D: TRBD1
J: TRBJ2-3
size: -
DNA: TGTGCCTGGAGTGTAGGACAGGGGGTTTCAGATACGCAGTATTTT
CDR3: CAWSVGQGVSDTQYF

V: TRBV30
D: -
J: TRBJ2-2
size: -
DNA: TGTGCCTGGAACTACCACACCGGGGAGCTGTTTTTT
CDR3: CAWNYHTGELFF

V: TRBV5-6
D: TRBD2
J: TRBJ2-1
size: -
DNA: TGTGCCAGCAGCGCCCGGGACTACCTCAATGAGCAGTTCTTC
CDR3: CASSARDYLNEQFF

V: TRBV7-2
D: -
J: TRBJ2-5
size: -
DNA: TGTGCCAGCAGCCGTCAAGAGACCCAGTACTTC
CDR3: CASSRQETQYF